The 24 T cell receptor beta chains reported below all come from one sample, sequenced in a study of OX40 agonist ivuxolimab in advanced cancers. Only in-frame clones appear in the TCRdb table, and some are missing; sequencing was by immunoSEQ multiplex PCR. Of 66,000 or so clones in the sample, roughly 81% are singletons; the top ten hold 1.6%. This specimen was CD4+ or CD8+ T cells sorted from blood, taken in a trial of the OX40 agonist ivuxolimab. These receptors were collected from an adult with an advanced solid tumor such as melanoma, head and neck, liver or kidney cancer.

This chain connects TRBV6-1 to TRBJ1-4; 10 bases are a match to TRBD1. The germline V gene has CDR1 MNHNS and CDR2 SASEGT. V gave up 5 bases and J gave up 8 bases; unmatched junction bases: 5. This CDR3 region has 14 residues. The CDR3 spells CASSRDRGEEKLFF. The CDR3 DNA is TGTGCCAGCAGTCGGGACAGGGGCGAGGAAAAACTGTTTTTT.

This clone was seen a single time. This chain links TRBV4-2 with TRBJ2-7; D is undetermined. Germline CDR1 and CDR2: LGHNA and YNFKEQ. The CDR3 loop spans 13 amino acids. Trimming cost V 5 bases and J 0 bases, with 8 bases left between them. CDR3 sequence: CASSWQSSYEQYF. The CDR3 bases are TGTGCCAGCAGCTGGCAGAGCTCCTACGAGCAGTACTTC.

This clone was seen a handful of times. The V call is TRBV5-5, the J call TRBJ2-1; no firm D call. Between the trimmed V and J ends, which lost 0 bases and 6 bases, there was a span of 13 bases. The CDR3 has 15 amino acids. The V gene's germline CDR1 is SGHKS and CDR2 YYEKEE (reference sequence). CDR3 DNA: TGTGCCAGCAGCTTGGAAATGGCCTGGACCAATGAGCAGTTCTTC. It encodes CASSLEMAWTNEQFF.

The chain couples TRBV6-1 to TRBJ1-5; TRBD1 aligns across 7 bases. Germline lookup yields CDR1 MNHNS and CDR2 SASEGT. V was pared by 5 bases and J by 4 bases, with 8 bases of the junction left unmatched. The CDR3 covers 15 residues. The CDR3 nucleotides read TGTGCCAGCAGTAGGGGGACAGAAGTAAATCAGCCCCAGCATTTT. This gives the protein CASSRGTEVNQPQHF.

The gene calls are TRBV11-2 and TRBJ2-1; D is perhaps TRBD2 (6 bases). The length of the CDR3 is 16 residues. CDR1 is SGHAT and CDR2 is FQNNGV in the germline V gene. The V end was cut by 5 bases, the J end by 0 bases, with 14 bases between. The CDR3 reads CASSLRELSSYNEQFF. The DNA for the CDR3 is TGTGCCAGCAGCCTCCGGGAGCTAAGCTCCTACAATGAGCAGTTCTTC.

V gene TRBV5-1 combines with J gene TRBJ1-3; D is perhaps TRBD1 (5 bases). CDR1 is SGHRS, CDR2 YFSETQ, per germline. The CDR3 spans 12 residues. Trimming cost V 9 bases and J 2 bases, with 9 bases left between them. The CDR3 spells CATGSPGNTIYF. The DNA of the CDR3 is TGCGCCACAGGGTCGCCTGGAAACACCATATATTTT.

The chain links TRBV5-1 to TRBJ2-2; no firm D call. With 0 bases removed from V and 3 bases from J, the gap between germline ends came to 6 bases. The CDR3 runs 14 residues. The germline gives CDR1 SGHRS, CDR2 YFSETQ. CDR3 sequence (DNA): TGCGCCAGCAGCTTGGCTTTTTACACCGGGGAGCTGTTTTTT. Translating gives CASSLAFYTGELFF. The full variable domain, completed using reference TRBV5-1 and TRBJ2-2, is KAGVTQTPRYLIKTRGQQVTLSCSPISGHRSVSWYQQTPGQGLQFLFEYFSETQRNKGNFPGRFSGRQFSNSRSEMNVSTLELGDSALYLCASSLAFYTGELFFGEGSRLTVL.

This clone was seen a handful of times. The chain combines TRBV14 with TRBJ1-2; possible D gene TRBD1, 5 bases. Germline V gene sequence: CDR1 SGHDN, CDR2 FVKESK. This CDR3 contains 12 residues. Trimming removed 3 bases at V and 5 bases at J, with 7 bases between. CDR3 sequence (DNA): TGTGCCAGCAGCCAGACAGAGTATGGCTACACCTTC. This codes for CASSQTEYGYTF.

V usage is TRBV28 and J usage is TRBJ2-5, with 9 nucleotides matching TRBD1. This CDR3 has 15 residues. The junction had 5 bases not matched to a gene; V was cut back by 4 bases and J by 2 bases. The germline V gene encodes CDR1 MDHEN and CDR2 SYDVKM. For the CDR3, the DNA is TGTGCCAGCAGTTCCCTAGGACAGGGGCAAGAGACCCAGTACTTC. Translation: CASSSLGQGQETQYF.

The chain uses TRBV27 and TRBJ1-1, with D tentatively TRBD1 (6 bases). Trimming left V 6 bases short and J 5 bases short, with 19 bases between. Germline-derived CDR1 and CDR2 are MNHEY and SMNVEV (reference sequence). The CDR3 loop spans 15 amino acids. The CDR3 protein is CASRRLGAQGTEAFF. In DNA form, the CDR3 reads TGTGCCAGCAGACGCCTTGGGGCCCAGGGGACTGAAGCTTTCTTT.

This clone appeared once. The chain carries TRBV5-1 and TRBJ2-7; possibly TRBD2 for D (5 bases). The CDR3 runs 14 residues. Germline V gene data show CDR1 as SGHRS and CDR2 as YFSETQ. Trimming removed 1 base from V and 2 bases from J, with 10 bases in between. CDR3 DNA sequence: TGCGCCAGCAGCTTGAGAGGGAATACCTACGAGCAGTACTTC. Protein product: CASSLRGNTYEQYF.

The chain uses TRBV9 and TRBJ2-7; 13 bases agree with TRBD2. From germline, CDR1 is SGDLS and CDR2 YYNGEE. The trim removed 3 bases at V and 2 bases at J, leaving 2 bases unmatched. The CDR3 sequence is 15 residues long. The CDR3 nucleotides read TGTGCCAGCAGCGCCGGGACTAGCGGGACCTACGAGCAGTACTTC. Translated, it gives CASSAGTSGTYEQYF.

The chain links TRBV9 to TRBJ2-1; TRBD2 matches 10 bases. The CDR3 extends over 13 amino acids. The V gene end was trimmed by 1 base and the J gene end by 10 bases; junction bases not matched to a gene: 2. Per the germline V gene, CDR1 is SGDLS and CDR2 is YYNGEE. The CDR3 is CASSVWTSGEQFF. CDR3 nucleotide sequence: TGTGCCAGCAGCGTATGGACTAGCGGAGAGCAGTTCTTC. Filled out from reference TRBV9 and TRBJ2-1, the complete variable domain reads DSGVTQTPKHLITATGQRVTLRCSPRSGDLSVYWYQQSLDQGLQFLIQYYNGEERAKGNILERFSAQQFPDLHSELNLSSLELGDSALYFCASSVWTSGEQFFGPGTRLTVL.

Points on this clone: Other DNA sequences in this specimen translate into the identical CDR3. V usage is TRBV18 and J usage is TRBJ1-5, with D unresolved. The CDR3 sequence is 13 residues long. V shed 3 bases and J shed 4 bases, with 7 bases lying between them. Germline CDR1 and CDR2: KGHSH and LQKENI. CDR3 region: CASSPGDNQPQHF. The CDR3 bases are TGTGCCAGCTCACCCGGGGATAATCAGCCCCAGCATTTT.

This clone was counted a single time. This chain links TRBV5-1 with TRBJ1-5; D perhaps matches TRBD1 (5 bases). The germline gives CDR1 SGHRS, CDR2 YFSETQ. With 0 bases removed from V and 3 bases from J, the gap between germline ends came to 7 bases. CDR3 length: 14 residues. The CDR3 sequence is CASSLGGNNQPQHF. The DNA of the CDR3 is TGCGCCAGCAGCTTGGGGGGCAACAATCAGCCCCAGCATTTT.

This clone turned up a few times. The chain uses TRBV19 and TRBJ2-1; 7 nucleotides match TRBD1. CDR1 and CDR2 (germline): LNHDA, SQIVND (reference sequence). This CDR3 comprises 14 residues. With 6 bases clipped from V and 5 bases from J, the junction kept 7 bases outside the gene matches. The CDR3 DNA sequence: TGTGCCAGTAGGCCTCCGGGGACAGACAATGAGCAGTTCTTC. Its protein product is CASRPPGTDNEQFF.

J is TRBJ1-3 and V is TRBV10-3; unclear D gene. The germline V gene encodes CDR1 ENHRY and CDR2 SYGVKD. V lost 2 bases and J lost 1, with 3 bases in between. The CDR3 is 13 residues long. In DNA form, the CDR3 reads TGTGCCATCAGTGAGGGTTCTGGAAACACCATATATTTT. Protein sequence: CAISEGSGNTIYF.

The chain links TRBV15 to TRBJ1-2, with D unresolved. This CDR3 contains 14 residues. The germline gives CDR1 LNHNV, CDR2 YYDKDF (reference sequence). V gave up 0 bases and J gave up 4 bases, with 9 bases separating them. This chain's CDR3 is CATSREASAYGYTF. The CDR3 DNA follows: TGTGCCACCAGCAGAGAGGCCAGCGCCTATGGCTACACCTTC. Together with reference TRBV15 and TRBJ1-2, the CDR3 gives the full variable domain: DAMVIQNPRYQVTQFGKPVTLSCSQTLNHNVMYWYQQKSSQAPKLLFHYYDKDFNNEADTPDNFQSRRPNTSFCFLDIRSPGLGDTAMYLCATSREASAYGYTFGSGTRLTVV.

The chain recombines TRBV6-6 with TRBJ2-7, with 8 bases that match TRBD2. J gave up 6 bases and V 6 bases, and 16 bases lay outside the gene matches. CDR3 length: 16 residues. Per germline, CDR1 MNHNY and CDR2 SVGAGI (reference sequence). DNA for the CDR3: TGTGCCAGCAGCATACCGCGGGGCGGGGGGAAAAGCGAGCAGTACTTC. It is translated as CASSIPRGGGKSEQYF.

This clone showed up just a few times. The identical CDR3 is also encoded by other nucleotide sequences in the sample. This chain uses TRBV5-1 with TRBJ2-5; D gene unclear. Germline V CDR1 and CDR2: SGHRS, YFSETQ. V lost 0 bases to trimming and J lost 2 bases, with 8 bases between them. The CDR3 is made up of 14 amino acids. The CDR3 spells CASSLDWAQETQYF. For the CDR3, the DNA is TGCGCCAGCAGCTTGGATTGGGCGCAAGAGACCCAGTACTTC.

The chain carries TRBV19 and TRBJ1-2; perhaps TRBD1 as D (6 bases). Between the trimmed V and J ends, which lost 8 bases and 0 bases, there was a span of 16 bases. CDR1 LNHDA and CDR2 SQIVND come from the germline V gene (reference sequence). The CDR3 is 15 amino acids. DNA for the CDR3: TGTGCCAGTTACTCTCACCAGGGGTCTAACTATGGCTACACCTTC. It encodes CASYSHQGSNYGYTF. Full variable domain (outside the CDR3, taken from reference TRBV19 and TRBJ1-2): DGGITQSPKYLFRKEGQNVTLSCEQNLNHDAMYWYRQDPGQGLRLIYYSQIVNDFQKGDIAEGYSVSREKKESFPLTVTSAQKNPTAFYLCASYSHQGSNYGYTFGSGTRLTVV.

The table lists this clone with a few counts. V is TRBV2 and J is TRBJ2-5; D perhaps matches TRBD1 (5 bases). The CDR3 has 13 residues. Germline V CDR1 and CDR2: SNHLY, FYNNEI. The V end was cut by 7 bases, the J end by 2 bases, with 11 bases between. The CDR3 spells CASTKGIQETQYF. In nucleotides, the CDR3 is TGTGCCAGCACAAAGGGGATACAAGAGACCCAGTACTTC. The full variable domain, in which reference TRBV2 and TRBJ2-5 provide the parts outside the CDR3, is EPEVTQTPSHQVTQMGQEVILRCVPISNHLYFYWYRQILGQKVEFLVSFYNNEISEKSEIFDDQFSVERPDGSNFTLKIRSTKLEDSAMYFCASTKGIQETQYFGPGTRLLVL.

The V call is TRBV6-4, the J call TRBJ1-2; no firm D call. Trimming took 0 bases from V and 7 from J, leaving 9 bases between them. The CDR3 runs 13 residues. Germline V CDR1 and CDR2: MRHNA, SNTAGT. The CDR3 DNA sequence: TGTGCCAGCAGTGACTCGACTGGTTCTGGCTACACCTTC. This codes for CASSDSTGSGYTF.

The genes are TRBV6-5 and TRBJ2-3; possible D gene TRBD2, 6 bases. V lost 4 bases and J lost 3, with 14 bases in between. CDR3 length: 15 amino acids. The germline CDR1 and CDR2 sequences are MNHEY and SVGAGI. CDR3 DNA: TGTGCCAGCAGTTTTCGGCCGGGGAGGACAGATACGCAGTATTTT. Its translation is CASSFRPGRTDTQYF.